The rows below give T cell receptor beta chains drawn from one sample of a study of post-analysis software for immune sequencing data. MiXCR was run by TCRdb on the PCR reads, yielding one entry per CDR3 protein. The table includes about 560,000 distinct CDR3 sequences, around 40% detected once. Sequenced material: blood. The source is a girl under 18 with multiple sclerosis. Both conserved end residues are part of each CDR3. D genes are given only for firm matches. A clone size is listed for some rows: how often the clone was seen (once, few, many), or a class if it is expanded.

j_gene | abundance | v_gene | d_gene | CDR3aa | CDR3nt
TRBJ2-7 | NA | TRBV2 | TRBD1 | CASTTETGYSYEQYF | TGTGCCAGCACCACAGAGACAGGGTATTCCTACGAGCAGTACTTC
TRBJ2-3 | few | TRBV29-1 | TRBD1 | CSVGGKDRGSTDTQYF | TGCAGCGTTGGGGGTAAGGACAGGGGGAGCACAGATACGCAGTATTTT
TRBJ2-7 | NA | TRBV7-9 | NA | CASSRPGGMTYEQYF | TGTGCCAGCAGCCGACCAGGGGGGATGACCTACGAGCAGTACTTC
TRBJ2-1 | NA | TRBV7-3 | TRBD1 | CASPPRDRAYNEQFF | TGTGCCAGCCCTCCTCGAGACAGGGCGTACAATGAGCAGTTCTTC
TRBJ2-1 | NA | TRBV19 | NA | CASSIDLAPLEDNEQFF | TGTGCCAGTAGTATAGATCTGGCCCCCCTGGAGGACAATGAGCAGTTCTTC
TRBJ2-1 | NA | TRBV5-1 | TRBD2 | CASSLSGGGAYNEQFF | TGCGCCAGCAGCTTGTCCGGCGGGGGGGCCTACAATGAGCAGTTCTTC
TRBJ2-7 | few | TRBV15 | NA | CATSRGLLYEQYF | TGTGCCACCAGCAGAGGACTCCTCTACGAGCAGTACTTC
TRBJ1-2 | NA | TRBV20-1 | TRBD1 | CSARFPDRDYGYTF | TGCAGTGCTAGGTTCCCCGACAGGGACTATGGCTATACCTTC
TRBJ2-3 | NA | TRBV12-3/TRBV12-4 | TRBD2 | CASSLGLKGLISGRDDTQYF | TGTGCCAGCAGTTTGGGCCTGAAGGGGCTAATAAGCGGGAGGGATGATACGCAGTATTTT
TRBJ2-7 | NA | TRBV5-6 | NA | CASSRDTGLAYEQYF | TGTGCCAGTAGCCGAGACACAGGGCTCGCCTACGAGCAGTACTTC
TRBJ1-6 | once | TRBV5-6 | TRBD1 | CASSRAGTGDNSPLHF | TGTGCCAGCAGCCGGGCCGGGACAGGAGATAATTCACCCCTCCACTTT
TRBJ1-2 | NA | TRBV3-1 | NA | CASSQEGYYGYTF | TGTGCCAGCAGCCAAGAAGGCTACTATGGCTACACCTTC
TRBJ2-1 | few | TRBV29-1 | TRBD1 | CSVAPAGGWNEQFF | TGCAGCGTTGCTCCGGCAGGGGGCTGGAATGAGCAGTTCTTC
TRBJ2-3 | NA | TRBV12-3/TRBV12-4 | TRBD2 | CASSFGGLAIGTDTQYF | TGTGCCAGCAGTTTTGGAGGACTAGCGATCGGAACAGATACGCAGTATTTT
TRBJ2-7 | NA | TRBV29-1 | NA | CSVGLGVGDEQYF | TGCAGCGTCGGGTTGGGGGTTGGGGACGAGCAGTACTTC
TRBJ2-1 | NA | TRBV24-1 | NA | CATSVKVGNEQFF | TGTGCCACCAGTGTCAAGGTAGGGAATGAGCAGTTCTTC
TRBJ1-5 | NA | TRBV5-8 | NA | CASSLRQSLSNQPQHF | TGTGCCAGCAGCTTAAGGCAGAGCCTTAGCAATCAGCCCCAGCATTTT
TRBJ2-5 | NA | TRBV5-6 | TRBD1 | CASSLGQGFQETQYF | TGTGCCAGCAGTTTGGGACAGGGCTTCCAAGAGACCCAGTACTTC
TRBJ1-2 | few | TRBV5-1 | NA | CASSTGRRLKGYYGYTF | TGCGCCAGCAGCACCGGCCGGCGACTCAAGGGGTACTATGGCTACACCTTC
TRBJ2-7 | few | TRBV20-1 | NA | CSARARALSYEQYF | TGCAGTGCTAGGGCTCGGGCGCTTTCCTACGAGCAGTACTTC
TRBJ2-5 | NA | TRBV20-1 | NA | CSARDRSQETQYF | TGCAGTGCTAGAGATCGGAGCCAAGAGACCCAGTACTTC
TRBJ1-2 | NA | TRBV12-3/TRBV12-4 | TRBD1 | CASSPPGQLTSDYGYTF | TGTGCCAGCAGTCCACCGGGACAGTTAACATCAGACTATGGCTACACCTTC